The 2 T cell receptor beta chains below come from one sample, sequenced in a study of cytomegalovirus exposure and HLA in healthy donors. A multiplex PCR was run with 60 Vbeta primers and 13 Jbeta primers. TCRdb's table, derived via immunoSEQ multiplex PCR, lists solely in-frame clones and lacks some. The sample holds 90,000 to 140,000 clones, under 85% seen once. The specimen was PBMCs. The receptors originated from a man aged 35 to 55 in good health and CMV-seronegative.

The chain carries TRBV15 and TRBJ1-2; 8 positions agree with TRBD1. Germline V gene lookup returns CDR1 LNHNV and CDR2 YYDKDF (reference sequence). This CDR3 spans 13 amino acids. With V trimmed by 5 bases and J by 7 bases, 6 bases remained unmatched. The CDR3 here is CATSYGQGPGYTF. DNA of the CDR3: TGTGCCACCAGCTATGGACAGGGTCCTGGCTACACCTTC.

The chain carries TRBV11-2 and TRBJ2-1, with a weak D call TRBD2 (8 bases). Germline V lookup: CDR1 SGHAT, CDR2 FQNNGV. The CDR3 length is 15 residues. V lost 5 bases and J lost 9, with 20 bases in between. The CDR3 region is CASSGTGGPGGEQFF. CDR3 coding DNA: TGTGCCAGCAGCGGAACGGGAGGGCCAGGGGGTGAGCAGTTCTTC.